Here is one T cell receptor (beta chain) with its context. Its antigen remains unknown. The treatment: some 20 received Ad26.COV2.S at low or high dose, single or two shots; roughly 5 received placebo; per-sample allocation not given. Sampling occurred on day 63 after the first vaccine or placebo injection. Boston hosted the donor, who was an adult aged 18-55 years. Vaccination used an Ad26 vector expressing Wuhan-strain SARS-CoV-2 spike. The CDR3 runs 15 residues. Per the germline V gene, CDR1 is SGHAT and CDR2 is FQNNGV. Trimming removed 1 base from V and 7 bases from J, with 14 bases in between. The sample comes from a study of Ad26.COV2.S vaccination and SARS-CoV-2 variants. Study-level results: Non-spike TCR breadth did not differ much between vaccine and placebo recipients.

Profiling relied on immunoSEQ multiplex PCR, and the TCRdb table lists in-frame clones only, not all of them. The sample lists about 350,000 clones, approximately 90% seen once, with roughly 5% in the top ten. The receptor was isolated from a person between 18 and 60 years old who received the Ad26.COV2.S COVID-19 vaccine or a placebo. The chain combines TRBV11-2 with TRBJ2-1, with D possibly TRBD1 on 7 matching bases. Sequencing was performed on peripheral blood, taken in a trial of Ad26.COV2.S vaccine versus placebo. The CDR3 region is CASSLVGGGVNEQFF. As DNA, the CDR3 is TGTGCCAGCAGCTTAGTTGGAGGGGGCGTGAATGAGCAGTTCTTC.